In its sample, the clone carrying this T cell receptor beta chain was seen once. The sample is drawn from a study of control samples from healthy donors and cancer patients. Germline V lookup: CDR1 SGHVS, CDR2 FQNEAQ. J was trimmed by 6 bases and V by 5 bases; bases with no gene match: 9. This CDR3 is built from 15 residues. Only in-frame clones appear in the TCRdb table, and some are missing; sequencing was by immunoSEQ multiplex PCR. In the table there are fewer than 85,000 clones, 91% of which are singletons. The clonotype originates from a young man in good health. V is TRBV7-8 and J is TRBJ1-2, with TRBD1 matching 10 bases. The sample taken for sequencing was blood. CDR3 residues: CASSPRQGAHHGYTF. The CDR3 nucleotides read TGTGCCAGCAGCCCCAGACAGGGGGCTCATCATGGCTACACCTTC.